This T cell receptor (beta chain) was recovered during a study of blood T cell repertoires in COVID-19. The assay was immunoSEQ multiplex PCR, and TCRdb's table has in-frame clones only and misses some. The sample carries approximately 76,000 clones, 70% to 90% recorded once. V lost 2 bases and J lost 6; bases outside the gene matches: 4. The CDR3 covers 15 residues. Germline V gives CDR1 SGDLS, CDR2 YYNGEE. This clonotype originated in a man aged 30 to 39 with acute or convalescent COVID-19. The specimen sequenced was peripheral blood. This chain links TRBV9 with TRBJ2-1, with 11 positions matching TRBD2. The CDR3 region is CASSVGLAATNEQFF. CDR3 coding DNA: TGTGCCAGCAGCGTGGGACTAGCGGCCACCAATGAGCAGTTCTTC.